The TCR beta chain under discussion was sequenced for a study of blood T cells in healthy people across ages. The use of a sample-barcoded 5' primer and a J-beta primer mix characterized a second PCR of roughly 7 to 12 cycles. Every single cDNA molecule received a tag from a template-switch adaptor with 12 random nucleotides. TCRdb reprocessed the 5' RACE reads via MiXCR and lists one record per CDR3 protein. The profile shows around 650,000 distinct CDR3 sequences, roughly 30% of them singletons. This clonotype showed up many times. Its cognate antigen is unknown. Trimming removed 4 bases at V and 6 bases at J, with 9 bases between. The CDR3 loop spans 12 amino acids. Germline V gene sequence: CDR1 MGHRA, CDR2 YSYEKL. Study-level findings and limits: Older age coincided with a roughly linear decline in TCR beta diversity per million T cells.

Sample donors were healthy Caucasian individuals that came from Russia, aged 6 to 90. The sample was blood. This sequence joins TRBV4-1 and TRBJ1-2; possibly TRBD1 for D (5 bases). This TCR was sampled from a woman aged 80 or over in good health. The CDR3 DNA reads as TGCGCCAGCAGCCCTGGGGGTGATGGCTACACCTTC. Protein sequence: CASSPGGDGYTF.